This TCR beta chain was sequenced for a study of human T cells and chemical hapten exposure. Study background: Small discrepancies in pooled library volume mainly accounted for the varying TCR yields per sample.

Study conclusions and caveats: After DPC sensitization, TCRs above 1 in 1000 frequency showed no change.

Total RNA was isolated from unfractionated whole blood. Library construction involved attaching unique molecular identifiers to individual cDNA molecules, which allowed quantitative, reproducible TCR counting. How the authors handled the data: Samples had a median of roughly 100,000 TCRs, ranging roughly 20,000 to 690,600. MiXCR, run by TCRdb on the reads, gives a single entry per CDR3 protein. The V and J calls and clone size come from TCRdb's table, not from the authors' own analysis. The sample holds more than 100,000 distinct CDR3 sequences, 8.5% seen once. This clonotype was seen many times. The antigen is not known. J lost 4 bases, V lost 5 bases, and 9 bases had no gene match. The CDR3 runs to 16 residues. Germline values: CDR1 SEHNR, CDR2 FQNEAQ (reference sequence).

V gene TRBV7-9 combines with J gene TRBJ2-2, with TRBD2 identical over 8 bases. The sequencing sample was made of whole blood. The clonotype originates from a human donor in good health. Some clones in this sample may be carry-over from other donors' samples. CDR3 nucleotide sequence: TGTGCCAGCAGCCACCCCGGGGGGGTCGGCACCGGGGAGCTGTTTTTT. This sequence encodes CASSHPGGVGTGELFF.